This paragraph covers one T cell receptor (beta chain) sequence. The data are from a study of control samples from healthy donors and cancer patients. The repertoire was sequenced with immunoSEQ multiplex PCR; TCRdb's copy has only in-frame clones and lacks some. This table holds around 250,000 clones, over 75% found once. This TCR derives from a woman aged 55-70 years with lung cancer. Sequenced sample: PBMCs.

CDR3 protein: CASSQMGQGNEKLFF. In DNA, the CDR3 is TGTGCCAGCAGCCAAATGGGACAGGGGAATGAAAAACTGTTTTTT. The chain employs TRBV3-1 (or the pseudogene TRBV3-2) and TRBJ1-4; 10 bases fit TRBD1. With V trimmed by 2 bases and J by 5 bases, 2 bases remained unmatched. Germline V gene lookup returns CDR1 LGHDT and CDR2 YNNKEL (reference sequence). The length of the CDR3 is 15 residues.